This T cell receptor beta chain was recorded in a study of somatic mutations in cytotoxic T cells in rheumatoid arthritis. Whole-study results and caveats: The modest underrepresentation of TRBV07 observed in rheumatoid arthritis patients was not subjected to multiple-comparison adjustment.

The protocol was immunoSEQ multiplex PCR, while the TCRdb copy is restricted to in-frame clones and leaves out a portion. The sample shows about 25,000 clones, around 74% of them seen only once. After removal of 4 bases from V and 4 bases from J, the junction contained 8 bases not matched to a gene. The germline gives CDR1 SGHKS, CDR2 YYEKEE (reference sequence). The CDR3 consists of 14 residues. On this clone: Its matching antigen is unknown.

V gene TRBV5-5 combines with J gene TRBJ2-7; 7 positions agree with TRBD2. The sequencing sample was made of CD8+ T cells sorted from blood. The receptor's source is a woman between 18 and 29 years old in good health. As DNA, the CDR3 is TGTGCCAGCAGCCGTTCGGGGGAGGGGTACGAGCAGTACTTC. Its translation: CASSRSGEGYEQYF.